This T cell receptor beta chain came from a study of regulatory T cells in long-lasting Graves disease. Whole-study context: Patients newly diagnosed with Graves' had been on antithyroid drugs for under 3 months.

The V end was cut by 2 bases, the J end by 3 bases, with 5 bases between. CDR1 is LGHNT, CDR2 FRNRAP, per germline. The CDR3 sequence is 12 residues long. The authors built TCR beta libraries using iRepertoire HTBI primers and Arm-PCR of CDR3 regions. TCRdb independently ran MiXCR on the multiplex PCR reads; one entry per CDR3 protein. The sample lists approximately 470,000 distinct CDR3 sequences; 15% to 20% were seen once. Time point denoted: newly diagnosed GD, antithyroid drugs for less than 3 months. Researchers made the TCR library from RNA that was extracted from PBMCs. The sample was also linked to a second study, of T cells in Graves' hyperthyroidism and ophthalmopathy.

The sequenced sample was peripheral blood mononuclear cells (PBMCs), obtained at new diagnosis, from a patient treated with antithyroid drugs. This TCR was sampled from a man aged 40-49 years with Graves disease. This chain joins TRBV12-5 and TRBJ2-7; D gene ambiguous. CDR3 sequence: CASGLLGYEQYF. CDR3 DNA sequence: TGTGCTAGTGGTTTGTTGGGCTACGAGCAGTACTTC.